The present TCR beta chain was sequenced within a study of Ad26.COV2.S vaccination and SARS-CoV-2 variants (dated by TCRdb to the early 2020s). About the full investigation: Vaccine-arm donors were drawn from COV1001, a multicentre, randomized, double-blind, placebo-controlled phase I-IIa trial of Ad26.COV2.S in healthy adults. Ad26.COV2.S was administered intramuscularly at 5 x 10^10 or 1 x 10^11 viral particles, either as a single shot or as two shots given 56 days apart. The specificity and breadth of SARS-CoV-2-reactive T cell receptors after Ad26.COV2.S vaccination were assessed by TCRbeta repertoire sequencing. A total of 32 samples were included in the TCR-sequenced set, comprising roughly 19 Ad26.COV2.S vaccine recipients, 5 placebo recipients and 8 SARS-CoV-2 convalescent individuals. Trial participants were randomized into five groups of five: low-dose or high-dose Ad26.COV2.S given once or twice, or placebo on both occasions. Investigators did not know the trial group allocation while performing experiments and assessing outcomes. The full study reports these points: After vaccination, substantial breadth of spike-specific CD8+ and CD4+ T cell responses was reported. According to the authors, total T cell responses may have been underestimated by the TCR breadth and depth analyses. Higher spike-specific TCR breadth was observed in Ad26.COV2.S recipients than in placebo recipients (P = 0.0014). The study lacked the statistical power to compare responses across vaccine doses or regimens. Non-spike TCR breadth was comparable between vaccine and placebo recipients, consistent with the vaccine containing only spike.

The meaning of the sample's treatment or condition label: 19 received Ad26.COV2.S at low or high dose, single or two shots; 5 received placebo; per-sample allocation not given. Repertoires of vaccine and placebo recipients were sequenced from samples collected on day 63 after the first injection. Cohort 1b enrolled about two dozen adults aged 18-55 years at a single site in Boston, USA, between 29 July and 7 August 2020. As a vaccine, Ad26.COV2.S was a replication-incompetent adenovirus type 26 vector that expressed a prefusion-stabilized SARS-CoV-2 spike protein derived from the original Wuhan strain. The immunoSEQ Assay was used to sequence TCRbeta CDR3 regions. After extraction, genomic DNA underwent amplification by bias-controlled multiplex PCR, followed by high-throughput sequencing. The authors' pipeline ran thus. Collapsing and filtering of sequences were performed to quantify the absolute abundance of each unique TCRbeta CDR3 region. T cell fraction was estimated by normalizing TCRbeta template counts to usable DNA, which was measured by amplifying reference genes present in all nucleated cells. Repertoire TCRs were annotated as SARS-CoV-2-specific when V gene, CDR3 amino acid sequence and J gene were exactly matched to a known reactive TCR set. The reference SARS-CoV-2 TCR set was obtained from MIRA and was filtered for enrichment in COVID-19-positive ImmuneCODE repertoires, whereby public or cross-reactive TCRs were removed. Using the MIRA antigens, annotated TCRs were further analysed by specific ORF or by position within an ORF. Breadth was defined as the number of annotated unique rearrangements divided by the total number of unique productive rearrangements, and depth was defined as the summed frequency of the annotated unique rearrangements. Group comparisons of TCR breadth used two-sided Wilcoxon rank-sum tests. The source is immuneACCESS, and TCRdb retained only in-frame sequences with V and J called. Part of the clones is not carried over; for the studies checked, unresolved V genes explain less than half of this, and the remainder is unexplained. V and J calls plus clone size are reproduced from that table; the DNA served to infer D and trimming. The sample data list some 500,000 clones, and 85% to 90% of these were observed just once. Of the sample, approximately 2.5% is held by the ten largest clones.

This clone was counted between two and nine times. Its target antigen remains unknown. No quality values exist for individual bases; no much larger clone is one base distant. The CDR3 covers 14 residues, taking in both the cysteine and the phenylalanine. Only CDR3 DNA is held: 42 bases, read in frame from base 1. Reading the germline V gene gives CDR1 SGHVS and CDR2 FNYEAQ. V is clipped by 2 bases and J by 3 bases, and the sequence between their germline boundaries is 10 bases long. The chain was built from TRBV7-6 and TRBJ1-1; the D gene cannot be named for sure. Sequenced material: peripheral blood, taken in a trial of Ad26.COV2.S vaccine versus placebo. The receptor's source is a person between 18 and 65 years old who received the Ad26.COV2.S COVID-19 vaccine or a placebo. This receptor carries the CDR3 CASSLIDHYTEAFF. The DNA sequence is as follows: TGTGCCAGCAGCTTAATAGACCACTACACTGAAGCTTTCTTT.